This T cell receptor beta chain was found in a study of beta chain features in type 1 diabetes. Study observations and caveats: Relative to healthy donors, patients appeared to have naive, central memory and Treg TCRB repertoires that were more similar. Significant though moderate, a shortening of TCRB CDR3s appeared in all four CD4+ subsets of Type 1 diabetes patients. HLA influence on TCRB rearrangement stayed unresolved here.

Purity (above 98%) was reached by all sorted populations. Every isolated RNA sample was fully reverse transcribed, so sequencing captured expressed TCRB transcripts. Libraries were prepared by immunoSEQ multiplex PCR; TCRdb keeps only in-frame clonotypes and omits some of them. The sample includes 640,000 or so clones, about 14% of them seen just once. On this clone: Its antigen remains unidentified.

Sequencing was done on a sample of naive CD4+ T cells from blood. The receptor comes from a man aged 18 to 29 with type 1 diabetes.

CDR3 coding DNA: TGTGCCTGGCGGAAAGGGGGAGGTGGCTATGGCTACACCTTC. It codes for CAWRKGGGGYGYTF. J is TRBJ1-2 and V is TRBV30, with a weak D call TRBD1 (6 bases). Trimming took 5 bases from V and 4 from J, leaving 17 bases between them. The CDR3 totals 14 residues. CDR1 GTSNPN and CDR2 SVGIG come from the germline V gene (reference sequence).